The clone carrying this TCR beta chain has a count of ten or more. Its target is not known. For TCR beta, libraries came from quantitative 5'-RACE with molecular barcodes. TCRdb reprocessed the 5' RACE reads via MiXCR and lists one record per CDR3 protein. The top ten hold roughly 3.5% of the sample, which has roughly 490,000 distinct CDR3 sequences, over 4% seen once. The data were obtained in a study of CD8 T cells in ankylosing spondylitis. V shed 6 bases and J shed 2 bases, with 16 bases lying between them. The CDR3 runs 15 residues. Study-wide points: Seemingly distinctive of ankylosing spondylitis blood was a TCR beta motif formed by eight highly homologous variants. CD8+ disease-linked clones were present at relatively low frequencies in blood. From matched ankylosing spondylitis synovial fluid, disease-linked clones were reportedly recovered at significantly enriched levels. Earlier literature documents some of the motif variants in reactive arthritis synovial fluid and blood.

The sample taken for sequencing was blood, either unsorted or a sorted T cell fraction (not recorded which). This chain connects TRBV12-3 or TRBV12-4 to TRBJ2-5; TRBD1 might be the D (6 bases). This sequence was found in a male donor with ankylosing spondylitis. The CDR3 nucleotides read TGTGCCAGCAGCACTCACAGGGAGACTCAAGAGACCCAGTACTTC. Amino acids: CASSTHRETQETQYF.